This TCR beta chain came from a study of blood T cell repertoires in COVID-19. The V gene end was trimmed by 4 bases and the J gene end by 4 bases; junction bases not matched to a gene: 10. From germline, CDR1 is SQVTM and CDR2 ANQGSEA. The CDR3 contains 17 residues. Profiled with immunoSEQ multiplex PCR; TCRdb holds only in-frame clones, not every one. The sample lists nearly 80,000 clones, around 80% seen once, with around 36% in the top ten. The source is a woman in her 70s with acute or convalescent COVID-19. The sample taken for sequencing was peripheral blood. The chain employs TRBV29-1 and TRBJ2-3, with 14 bases that match TRBD2. CDR3 sequence (DNA): TGCAGCGTTGCGGGACTAGCGGGAGAAGGGGGCCCAGATACGCAGTATTTT. Translation: CSVAGLAGEGGPDTQYF.